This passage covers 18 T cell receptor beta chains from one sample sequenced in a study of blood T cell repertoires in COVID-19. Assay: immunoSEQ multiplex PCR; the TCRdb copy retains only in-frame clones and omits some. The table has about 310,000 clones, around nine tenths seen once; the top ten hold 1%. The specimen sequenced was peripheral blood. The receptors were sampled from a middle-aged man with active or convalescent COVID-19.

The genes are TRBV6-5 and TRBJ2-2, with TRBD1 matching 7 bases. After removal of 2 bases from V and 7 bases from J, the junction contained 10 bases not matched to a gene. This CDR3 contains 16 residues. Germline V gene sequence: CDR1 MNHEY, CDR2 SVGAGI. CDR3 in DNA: TGTGCCAGCAGTTACCAGACAGGGCCCGCGGGCGGGGAGCTGTTTTTT. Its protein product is CASSYQTGPAGGELFF.

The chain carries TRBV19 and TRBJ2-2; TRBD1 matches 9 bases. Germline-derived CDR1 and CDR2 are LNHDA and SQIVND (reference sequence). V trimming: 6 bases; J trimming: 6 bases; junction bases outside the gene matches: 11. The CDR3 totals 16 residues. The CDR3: CASSFPGQGFAGELFF. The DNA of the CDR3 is TGTGCCAGTAGCTTTCCGGGACAGGGTTTCGCCGGGGAGCTGTTTTTT.

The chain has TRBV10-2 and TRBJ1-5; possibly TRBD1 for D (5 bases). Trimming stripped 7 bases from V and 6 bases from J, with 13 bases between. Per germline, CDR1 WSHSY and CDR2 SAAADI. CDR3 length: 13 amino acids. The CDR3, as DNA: TGCGCCAGCACGCCATTTCAGGGTCAGCCCCAGCATTTT. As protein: CASTPFQGQPQHF.

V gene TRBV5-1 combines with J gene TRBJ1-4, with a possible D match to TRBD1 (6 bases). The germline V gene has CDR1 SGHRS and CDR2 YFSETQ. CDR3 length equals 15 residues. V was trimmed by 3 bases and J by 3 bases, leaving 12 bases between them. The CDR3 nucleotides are TGCGCCAGCAGCTCGGACAGCAGCCCTAATGAAAAACTGTTTTTT. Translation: CASSSDSSPNEKLFF.

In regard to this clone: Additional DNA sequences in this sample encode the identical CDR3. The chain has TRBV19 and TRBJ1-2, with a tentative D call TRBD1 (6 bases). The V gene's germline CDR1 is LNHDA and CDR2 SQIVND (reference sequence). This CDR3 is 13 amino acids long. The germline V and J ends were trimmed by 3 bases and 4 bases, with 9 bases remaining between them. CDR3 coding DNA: TGTGCCAGTAGTATTGACAGGCGCTATGGCTACACCTTC. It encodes CASSIDRRYGYTF.

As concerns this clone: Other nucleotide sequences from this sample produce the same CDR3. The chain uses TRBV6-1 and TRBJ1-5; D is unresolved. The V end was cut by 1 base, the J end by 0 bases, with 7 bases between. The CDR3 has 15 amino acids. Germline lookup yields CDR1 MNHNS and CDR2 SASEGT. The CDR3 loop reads CASSEGSYSNQPQHF. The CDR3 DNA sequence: TGTGCCAGCAGTGAAGGGAGTTATAGCAATCAGCCCCAGCATTTT.

The CDR3 protein is CASSTQGAEAEAFF. In nucleotides, the CDR3 is TGTGCCAGTAGTACTCAGGGGGCTGAGGCTGAAGCTTTCTTT. This chain connects TRBV19 to TRBJ1-1; 8 nucleotides match TRBD1. V lost 4 bases, J lost 6 bases, and 7 bases stayed unmatched. The CDR3 has 14 residues. Germline V gene sequence: CDR1 LNHDA, CDR2 SQIVND (reference sequence).

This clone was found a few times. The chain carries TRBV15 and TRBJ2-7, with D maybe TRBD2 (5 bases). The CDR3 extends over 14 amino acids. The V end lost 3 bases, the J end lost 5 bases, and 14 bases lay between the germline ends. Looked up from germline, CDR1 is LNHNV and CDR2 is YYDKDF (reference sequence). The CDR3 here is CATSSGLGVNEQYF. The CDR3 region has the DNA TGTGCCACCAGCAGTGGACTCGGTGTGAACGAGCAGTACTTC.

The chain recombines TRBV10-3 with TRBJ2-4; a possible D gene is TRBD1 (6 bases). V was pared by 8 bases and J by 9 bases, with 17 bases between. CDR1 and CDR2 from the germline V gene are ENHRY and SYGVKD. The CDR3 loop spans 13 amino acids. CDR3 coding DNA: TGTGCCATCCAGAAGGACCAACAGGGCATTCAGTACTTC. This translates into CAIQKDQQGIQYF.

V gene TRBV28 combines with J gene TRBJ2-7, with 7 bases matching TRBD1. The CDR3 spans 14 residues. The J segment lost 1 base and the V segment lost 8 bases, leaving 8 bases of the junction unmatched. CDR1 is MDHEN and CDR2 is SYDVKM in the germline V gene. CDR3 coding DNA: TGTGCCAGCCTGAACAGGGGCAGATCCTACGAGCAGTACTTC. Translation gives CASLNRGRSYEQYF.

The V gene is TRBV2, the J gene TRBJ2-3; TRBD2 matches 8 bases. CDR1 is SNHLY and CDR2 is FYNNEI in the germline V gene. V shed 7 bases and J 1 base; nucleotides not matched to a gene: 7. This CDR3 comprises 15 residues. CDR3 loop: CASTPGREGTDTQYF. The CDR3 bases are TGTGCCAGCACCCCCGGGCGGGAGGGCACAGATACGCAGTATTTT.

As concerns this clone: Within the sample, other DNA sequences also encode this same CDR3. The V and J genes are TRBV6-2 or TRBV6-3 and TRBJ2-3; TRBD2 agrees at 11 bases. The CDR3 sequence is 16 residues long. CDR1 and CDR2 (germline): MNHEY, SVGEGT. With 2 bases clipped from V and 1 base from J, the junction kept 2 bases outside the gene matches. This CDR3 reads CASSYGTSGGTDTQYF. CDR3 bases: TGTGCCAGCAGTTACGGGACTAGCGGAGGCACAGATACGCAGTATTTT.

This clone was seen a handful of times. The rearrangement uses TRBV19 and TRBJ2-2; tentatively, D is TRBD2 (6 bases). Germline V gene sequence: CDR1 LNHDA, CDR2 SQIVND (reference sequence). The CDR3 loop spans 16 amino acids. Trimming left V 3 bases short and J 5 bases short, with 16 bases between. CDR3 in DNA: TGTGCCAGTAGTATGGGGCTTGGGGGGTTGACCGGGGAGCTGTTTTTT. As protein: CASSMGLGGLTGELFF.

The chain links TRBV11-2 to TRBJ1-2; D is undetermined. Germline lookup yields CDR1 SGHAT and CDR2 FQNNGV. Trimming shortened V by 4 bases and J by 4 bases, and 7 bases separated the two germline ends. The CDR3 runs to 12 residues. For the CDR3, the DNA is TGTGCCAGCAGCTCGGTCGCCTATGGCTACACCTTC. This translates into CASSSVAYGYTF.

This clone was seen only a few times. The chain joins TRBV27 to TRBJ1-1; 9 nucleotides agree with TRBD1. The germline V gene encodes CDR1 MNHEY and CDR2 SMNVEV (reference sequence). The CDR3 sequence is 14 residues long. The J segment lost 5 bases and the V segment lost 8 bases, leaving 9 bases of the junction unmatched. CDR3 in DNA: TGTGCCAGCCGCGTCAGGACAGGGGCAACTGAAGCTTTCTTT. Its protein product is CASRVRTGATEAFF.

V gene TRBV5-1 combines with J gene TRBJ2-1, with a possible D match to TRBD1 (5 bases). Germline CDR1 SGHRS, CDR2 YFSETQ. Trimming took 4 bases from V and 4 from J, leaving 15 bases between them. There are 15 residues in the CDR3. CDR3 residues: CASSPDKGKYNEQFF. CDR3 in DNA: TGCGCCAGCAGCCCGGACAAGGGCAAGTACAATGAGCAGTTCTTC.

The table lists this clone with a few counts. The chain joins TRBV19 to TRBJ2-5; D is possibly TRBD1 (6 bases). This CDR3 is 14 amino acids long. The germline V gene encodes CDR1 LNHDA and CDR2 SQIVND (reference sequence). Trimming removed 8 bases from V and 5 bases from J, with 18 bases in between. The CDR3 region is CASGPGAGSETQYF. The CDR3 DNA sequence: TGTGCCAGTGGCCCAGGGGCAGGGTCTGAGACCCAGTACTTC. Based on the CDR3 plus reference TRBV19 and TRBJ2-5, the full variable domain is DGGITQSPKYLFRKEGQNVTLSCEQNLNHDAMYWYRQDPGQGLRLIYYSQIVNDFQKGDIAEGYSVSREKKESFPLTVTSAQKNPTAFYLCASGPGAGSETQYFGPGTRLLVL.

The CDR3 nucleotides read TGTGCCAGTAGTATCGTAGGGGGCGGCACCGGGGAGCTGTTTTTT. Translated, it gives CASSIVGGGTGELFF. V is TRBV19 and J is TRBJ2-2, with TRBD1 matching 7 bases. The J segment lost 4 bases and the V segment lost 3 bases, leaving 5 bases of the junction unmatched. Germline V CDR1 and CDR2: LNHDA, SQIVND (reference sequence). This CDR3 spans 15 amino acids.